A single sample gave rise to the 5 T cell receptor beta chains below, sequenced in a study of T cell clonality in common variable immunodeficiency. Generated by immunoSEQ multiplex PCR, the TCRdb table keeps only in-frame clones and is missing some. The data show roughly 52,000 clones, with none appearing a single time. Source material: peripheral blood mononuclear cells. These receptors were collected from a person aged 18 to 75 in good health.

This clone came up many times. The DNA ends 3 residues before the CDR3 does, and the rest of the CDR3 is filled in from the germline J gene. The genes are TRBV2 and TRBJ2-5, with TRBD1 matching over 9 bases. CDR1 is SNHLY and CDR2 is FYNNEI in the germline V gene. The CDR3 contains 14 residues. V trimming: 6 bases; J trimming: 2 bases; junction bases outside the gene matches: 4. CDR3 protein: CASSSTGGQETQYF. The CDR3 bases that were read are TGTGCCAGCAGCTCGACAGGGGGGCAAGAGACC.

This clone occurred many times. The read comes to an end 3 residues before the CDR3 does, leaving the germline J gene to fill in the end. The chain combines TRBV20-1 with TRBJ1-5, with D perhaps TRBD1 (5 bases). The germline CDR1 and CDR2 sequences are DFQATT and SNEGSKA (reference sequence). CDR3 length: 15 amino acids. Deletions cut 0 bases from V and 6 bases from J, with 15 bases between. The DNA read from the CDR3 is TGCAGTGCTAGAGATCGGCAGGGTAACATTCAGCCC. Its translation: CSARDRQGNIQP. The whole CDR3 region reads CSARDRQGNIQPQHF.

This clone occurred a few times. The read ends 3 residues shy of where the CDR3 ends; the end is completed using the germline J gene. The genes are TRBV30 and TRBJ1-2; 10 bases align to TRBD1. The CDR3 is 12 amino acids. The germline gives CDR1 GTSNPN, CDR2 SVGIG (reference sequence). CDR3 protein: CACGGTGDGYTF. The covered CDR3 bases are TGTGCCTGCGGCGGGACAGGGGACGGC.

This clone was counted ten times or more. Sequencing ends 3 residues short of the CDR3 end; the germline J gene provides the rest. The rearrangement joins TRBV19 to TRBJ1-5; TRBD1 aligns across 7 bases. The V gene end was trimmed by 5 bases and the J gene end by 4 bases; junction bases not matched to a gene: 8. The CDR3 sequence is 15 residues long. Germline loops: CDR1 LNHDA, CDR2 SQIVND (reference sequence). The CDR3 DNA, read in part, is TGTGCCAGTAGTGTCAGACAGGGCGTGAATCAGCCC. Translating gives CASSVRQGVNQP. From start to end, the CDR3 is CASSVRQGVNQPQHF.

This clone was seen ten or more times. The read comes to an end 3 residues before the CDR3 does, leaving the germline J gene to fill in the end. This chain connects TRBV5-1 to TRBJ2-5; tentative D call: TRBD2 (6 bases). The germline CDR1 and CDR2 sequences are SGHRS and YFSETQ. V gave up 5 bases and J gave up 5 bases, with 10 bases separating them. This CDR3 has 12 residues. The sequenced CDR3 bases are TGCGCCAGCAGGCCGGAGGGGGAGACC. Translating gives CASRPEGET. Given in full, the CDR3 is CASRPEGETQYF. The whole variable domain, filled in from reference TRBV5-1 and TRBJ2-5, reads KAGVTQTPRYLIKTRGQQVTLSCSPISGHRSVSWYQQTPGQGLQFLFEYFSETQRNKGNFPGRFSGRQFSNSRSEMNVSTLELGDSALYLCASRPEGETQYFGPGTRLLVL.